Listed here are 25 T cell receptor beta chains from one sample, sequenced in a study of beta chain features in type 1 diabetes. No antigens are known for them. The isolated RNA, all of it, was reverse transcribed, so expressed TCRB transcripts were what got sequenced. Using immunoSEQ multiplex PCR, the repertoire was profiled, and TCRdb retains in-frame clones only, with some absent. Counted here are 350,000 to 400,000 clones, around 12% occurring once; the ten biggest clones make up about 0.01%. Study-wide points: Moderate but significant shortening of TCRB CDR3s was recorded in all four CD4+ subsets from Type 1 diabetes patients.

Sequencing input: naive CD4+ T cells from blood. These receptors originate from a woman aged 18-30 years with type 1 diabetes.

This clone was counted a few times. The V gene is TRBV18, the J gene TRBJ2-1; D may be TRBD2 (6 bases). CDR1 KGHSH and CDR2 LQKENI come from the germline V gene. The CDR3 is made up of 13 amino acids. Trimming removed 2 bases at V and 9 bases at J, with 11 bases between. CDR3 sequence: CASSPGGTGEQFF. In DNA form, the CDR3 reads TGTGCCAGCTCACCAGGCGGGACCGGTGAGCAGTTCTTC.

As concerns this clone: This CDR3 is also generated by other DNA sequences in the sample. This chain connects TRBV5-1 to TRBJ2-5, with D unclear. The CDR3 has 11 amino acids. Trimming shortened V by 2 bases and J by 3 bases, and 2 bases separated the two germline ends. Germline CDR1 is SGHRS and CDR2 is YFSETQ. The CDR3 sequence: CASSFKETQYF. DNA for the CDR3: TGCGCCAGCAGCTTTAAAGAGACCCAGTACTTC. Filled out from reference TRBV5-1 and TRBJ2-5, the complete variable domain reads KAGVTQTPRYLIKTRGQQVTLSCSPISGHRSVSWYQQTPGQGLQFLFEYFSETQRNKGNFPGRFSGRQFSNSRSEMNVSTLELGDSALYLCASSFKETQYFGPGTRLLVL.

This clone was counted a few times. V is TRBV5-4 and J is TRBJ2-1, with 7 bases identical to TRBD2. CDR1 is SGHNT and CDR2 is YYREEE in the germline V gene (reference sequence). This CDR3 has 16 residues. V lost 2 bases and J lost 5; bases outside the gene matches: 10. DNA of the CDR3: TGTGCCAGCAGCTTAATCGGGGGGACCTCTAACAATGAGCAGTTCTTC. This translates into CASSLIGGTSNNEQFF.

The CDR3 DNA reads TGTGCCAGCAGCTTGAGACCCGACAGATACTACGAGCAGTACTTC. Translation: CASSLRPDRYYEQYF. The chain combines TRBV5-8 with TRBJ2-7, with a tentative D call TRBD1 (5 bases). The CDR3 totals 15 residues. Germline-derived CDR1 and CDR2 are SGHTS and YDEGEE. Trimming removed 1 base at V and 3 bases at J, with 14 bases between.

This clone was seen a handful of times. The chain carries TRBV10-3 and TRBJ1-2; no clear D. Trimming took off 5 bases at V and 7 bases at J, with 14 bases between the two ends. There are 13 residues in the CDR3. The V gene's germline CDR1 is ENHRY and CDR2 SYGVKD. The CDR3 nucleotides are TGTGCCATCAGTCTGAGAGCAGGTTCTGGCTACACCTTC. Protein: CAISLRAGSGYTF.

This clone was observed a handful of times. This specimen includes other DNA sequences encoding the same CDR3. The chain combines TRBV19 with TRBJ1-5, with D perhaps TRBD1 (5 bases). The V and J ends lost 6 bases and 4 bases respectively, with 7 bases between them. Germline CDR1 and CDR2: LNHDA and SQIVND (reference sequence). The CDR3 is 12 amino acids. DNA of the CDR3: TGTGCCAGTAGCGGGGGAAATCAGCCCCAGCATTTT. It is translated as CASSGGNQPQHF.

This clone was counted between two and nine times. The rearrangement joins TRBV14 to TRBJ2-3, with TRBD1 matching over 8 bases. This CDR3 is built from 16 residues. J was trimmed by 3 bases and V by 4 bases; bases with no gene match: 9. From germline, CDR1 is SGHDN and CDR2 FVKESK. CDR3 residues: CASSLRTGPMTDTQYF. Here the CDR3 DNA reads TGTGCCAGCAGCCTCCGGACAGGGCCTATGACAGATACGCAGTATTTT. Drawing the rest from reference TRBV14 and TRBJ2-3, the complete variable domain is EAGVTQFPSHSVIEKGQTVTLRCDPISGHDNLYWYRRVMGKEIKFLLHFVKESKQDESGMPNNRFLAERTGGTYSTLKVQPAELEDSGVYFCASSLRTGPMTDTQYFGPGTRLTVL.

The chain links TRBV25-1 to TRBJ2-3, with D maybe TRBD2 (5 bases). This CDR3 has 15 residues. The germline CDR1 and CDR2 sequences are MGHDK and SYGVNS. Trimming removed 4 bases from V and 1 base from J, with 12 bases in between. CDR3: CASSGEAGRTDTQYF. The CDR3 DNA sequence: TGTGCCAGCAGTGGCGAGGCGGGCCGCACAGATACGCAGTATTTT.

The CDR3 loop reads CASSLALAGVELFF. The DNA of the CDR3 is TGTGCCAGCAGCTTAGCCTTAGCGGGGGTGGAGCTGTTTTTT. The rearrangement joins TRBV7-2 to TRBJ2-2, with TRBD2 matching over 9 bases. The V gene end was trimmed by 0 bases and the J gene end by 10 bases; junction bases not matched to a gene: 3. The germline CDR1 and CDR2 sequences are SGHTA and FQGNSA. This CDR3 comprises 14 residues.

This chain joins TRBV27 and TRBJ2-6; D is undetermined. The CDR3 extends over 15 amino acids. V was shortened by 5 bases and J by 0 bases, with 8 bases between the two germline ends. Germline V CDR1 and CDR2: MNHEY, SMNVEV (reference sequence). As DNA, the CDR3 is TGTGCCAGCAGTCCCCAGCGCTCTGGGGCCAACGTCCTGACTTTC. Protein product: CASSPQRSGANVLTF.

CDR3 nucleotide sequence: TGTGCCAGCAGTTTTAGGAGCTCCTACGAGCAGTACTTC. It is translated as CASSFRSSYEQYF. The chain combines TRBV27 with TRBJ2-7; D unclear. This CDR3 spans 13 amino acids. CDR1 and CDR2 (germline): MNHEY, SMNVEV (reference sequence). Trimming removed 3 bases from V and 0 bases from J, with 6 bases in between.

This clone appeared once. The V call is TRBV6-6, the J call TRBJ2-7; 7 bases agree with TRBD1. V shed 2 bases and J 2 bases; nucleotides not matched to a gene: 6. CDR1 is MNHNY, CDR2 SVGAGI, per germline (reference sequence). This CDR3 contains 15 residues. For the CDR3, the DNA is TGTGCCAGCAGTTACACTAGGGACAGACCCTACGAGCAGTACTTC. It yields the protein CASSYTRDRPYEQYF.

This clone turned up a few times. An end of the junction does not agree with germline; a read error may underlie this. The CDR3 nucleotides are TGTGCCAGCAGCCAAGATAGGCAGGGAATGATCTTC. Protein: CASSQDRQGMIF. The chain couples TRBV14 to TRBJ2-1; D perhaps matches TRBD1 (5 bases). This CDR3 has 12 residues. Looked up from germline, CDR1 is SGHDN and CDR2 is FVKESK. Looking up the rest from reference TRBV14 and TRBJ2-1 gives the full variable domain: EAGVTQFPSHSVIEKGQTVTLRCDPISGHDNLYWYRRVMGKEIKFLLHFVKESKQDESGMPNNRFLAERTGGTYSTLKVQPAELEDSGVYFCASSQDRQGMIFGPGTRLTVL.

There are a few counts of this clone. The chain joins TRBV29-1 to TRBJ1-4; the D is unclear. Germline V gene sequence: CDR1 SQVTM, CDR2 ANQGSEA. The CDR3 covers 10 residues. V was clipped by 7 bases and J by 6 bases, with 6 bases between them. CDR3 nucleotide sequence: TGCAGCGCAAGAGATGAAAAACTGTTTTTT. It translates to CSARDEKLFF.

V usage is TRBV20-1 and J usage is TRBJ1-1; TRBD1 matches 7 bases. The CDR3 loop spans 11 amino acids. Germline trimming cut 2 bases from V and 8 bases from J; bases unmatched to any gene: 2. From germline, CDR1 is DFQATT and CDR2 SNEGSKA (reference sequence). CDR3 nucleotides: TGCAGTGCTAGACAACAGGGGGAAGCTTTCTTT. It specifies CSARQQGEAFF.

The V call is TRBV19, the J call TRBJ2-1; D not resolved. Germline lookup yields CDR1 LNHDA and CDR2 SQIVND (reference sequence). V lost 6 bases and J lost 0, with 6 bases in between. This CDR3 contains 13 residues. The CDR3 nucleotides read TGTGCCAGTAGGGTGAGCTCCTACAATGAGCAGTTCTTC. This gives the protein CASRVSSYNEQFF.

This clone was seen only a few times. This same CDR3 is encoded by further DNA sequences in the sample. The chain uses TRBV29-1 and TRBJ2-7; 8 positions agree with TRBD2. The CDR3 totals 11 residues. Looked up from germline, CDR1 is SQVTM and CDR2 is ANQGSEA. V trimming: 6 bases; J trimming: 3 bases; junction bases outside the gene matches: 1. The CDR3 DNA follows: TGCAGCGTGGCGGGGGGCTACGAGCAGTACTTC. It translates to CSVAGGYEQYF.

There are a few counts of this clone. The chain links TRBV19 to TRBJ2-3, with D possibly being TRBD1 (6 bases). CDR3 length equals 15 residues. Between the trimmed V and J ends, which lost 6 bases and 2 bases, there was a span of 15 bases. Germline V gene data show CDR1 as LNHDA and CDR2 as SQIVND (reference sequence). The DNA for the CDR3 is TGTGCCAGTAGCCAACAGGGTGGATTCACAGATACGCAGTATTTT. Protein sequence: CASSQQGGFTDTQYF. Looking up the rest from reference TRBV19 and TRBJ2-3 gives the full variable domain: DGGITQSPKYLFRKEGQNVTLSCEQNLNHDAMYWYRQDPGQGLRLIYYSQIVNDFQKGDIAEGYSVSREKKESFPLTVTSAQKNPTAFYLCASSQQGGFTDTQYFGPGTRLTVL.

This clone has just a few counts. The same CDR3 arises from other DNA sequences in this sample as well. CDR3 sequence reads: CASSSQGMNTEAFF. The CDR3 DNA sequence: TGTGCCAGCAGCTCACAGGGGATGAACACTGAAGCTTTCTTT. The V gene is TRBV7-2, the J gene TRBJ1-1; 7 bases fit TRBD1. The CDR3 totals 14 residues. CDR1 SGHTA and CDR2 FQGNSA come from the germline V gene. Trimming at V came to 4 bases and at J to 0 bases, leaving 2 bases not matched to a gene.

This clone appeared a single time. The chain recombines TRBV2 with TRBJ1-1; 7 bases line up with TRBD1. Germline CDR1 SNHLY, CDR2 FYNNEI. This CDR3 comprises 14 residues. Trimming removed 6 bases from V and 1 base from J; junction bases left unmatched: 5. The CDR3, as DNA: TGTGCCAGCAGGTCCCGGACAGGGAACACTGAAGCTTTCTTT. Translated, it gives CASRSRTGNTEAFF.

CDR3 coding DNA: TGCGCCAGCAGCCAAGCCCCGGGACAGTGGGTCGCGAACACTGAAGCTTTCTTT. Translating it yields CASSQAPGQWVANTEAFF. The genes are TRBV4-3 and TRBJ1-1; 7 bases are shared with TRBD1. The CDR3 contains 18 residues. Losses at the gene ends were 1 base for V and 1 base for J; bases not matched to a gene: 12. Germline-derived CDR1 and CDR2 are LGHNA and YSLEER.

This chain joins TRBV2 and TRBJ1-1, with D perhaps TRBD1 (6 bases). Trimming removed 6 bases from V and 1 base from J, with 9 bases in between. The CDR3 is made up of 13 amino acids. Looked up from germline, CDR1 is SNHLY and CDR2 is FYNNEI. CDR3 sequence: CASRKTGNTEAFF. As DNA, the CDR3 is TGTGCCAGCAGAAAGACAGGGAACACTGAAGCTTTCTTT. The complete variable domain, with remaining parts taken from reference TRBV2 and TRBJ1-1, reads EPEVTQTPSHQVTQMGQEVILRCVPISNHLYFYWYRQILGQKVEFLVSFYNNEISEKSEIFDDQFSVERPDGSNFTLKIRSTKLEDSAMYFCASRKTGNTEAFFGQGTRLTVV.

This rearrangement joins TRBV6-5 to TRBJ1-1; D perhaps matches TRBD1 (5 bases). The CDR3 has 13 residues. Trimming removed 6 bases at V and 4 bases at J, with 12 bases between. Germline V gene sequence: CDR1 MNHEY, CDR2 SVGAGI. DNA of the CDR3: TGTGCCAGCAGGGGAGGGACCGGCACTGAAGCTTTCTTT. Encoded protein: CASRGGTGTEAFF.

The rearrangement uses TRBV4-3 and TRBJ2-7; 7 nucleotides line up with TRBD1. This CDR3 has 13 amino acids. The germline gives CDR1 LGHNA, CDR2 YSLEER. The junction had 4 bases not matched to a gene; V was cut back by 4 bases and J by 4 bases. Here the CDR3 DNA reads TGCGCCAGCAGCCGACAGACAGGGTACGAGCAGTACTTC. Amino acids: CASSRQTGYEQYF.

This clone was seen a few times. The chain has TRBV29-1 and TRBJ1-1, with no clear D. CDR3 size: 13 residues. CDR1 is SQVTM, CDR2 ANQGSEA, per germline. V was cut by 5 bases and J by 1 base, with 11 bases left in between. As DNA, the CDR3 is TGCAGCGTTAATCGGGGATCGAACACTGAAGCTTTCTTT. Translating gives CSVNRGSNTEAFF. The full variable domain, its missing parts supplied by reference TRBV29-1 and TRBJ1-1, is SAVISQKPSRDICQRGTSLTIQCQVDSQVTMMFWYRQQPGQSLTLIATANQGSEATYESGFVIDKFPISRPNLTFSTLTVSNMSPEDSSIYLCSVNRGSNTEAFFGQGTRLTVV.